The rows below give T cell receptor beta chains drawn from one sample of a study of blood T cell repertoires in COVID-19. The repertoire was sequenced with immunoSEQ multiplex PCR; TCRdb's copy has only in-frame clones and lacks some. Altogether nearly 55,000 clones are present, just under 80% being singletons, with the ten largest covering about 15%. Input material: peripheral blood. The receptors derive from a human donor with active or convalescent COVID-19. The donor label of this sample is uncertain. The CDR3 runs from the conserved cysteine through the conserved F or W. A D gene is named only where the DNA matches it firmly.

cdr3_nt	cdr3_aa	v_call	j_call	d_call
TGCGCCAGCAGCGTGCTGGGACAGGGATCCTACGAGCAGTACTTC	CASSVLGQGSYEQYF	TRBV5-1	TRBJ2-7	TRBD1
TGTGCCAGCAGCTTGGTGGCTCAGTCCTCCTACGAGCAGTACTTC	CASSLVAQSSYEQYF	TRBV5-5	TRBJ2-7	NA
TGTGCCAGCAGCCAGATGGCGACTAGCGGGAGCGAGACCCAGTACTTC	CASSQMATSGSETQYF	TRBV3-1/TRBV3-2	TRBJ2-5	TRBD2
TGTGCTAGCACCGAGGTGGGGGGTTTCGAAGAGACCCAGTACTTC	CASTEVGGFEETQYF	TRBV7-7	TRBJ2-5	NA
TGCGCCAGCAGCCGGGACAGGGGGCACTATGGCTACACCTTC	CASSRDRGHYGYTF	TRBV4-3	TRBJ1-2	TRBD1
TGTGCCATCGGGACTAGCGGGAGGGACACCGGGGAGCTGTTTTTT	CAIGTSGRDTGELFF	TRBV10-3	TRBJ2-2	TRBD2
TGTGCCAGCAGCTTCAGGCAGGGGGATCAGCCCCAGCATTTT	CASSFRQGDQPQHF	TRBV7-8	TRBJ1-5	TRBD1
TGTGCCAGCAGCGCACAGGGACAGGGGGGGACTGAAGCTTTCTTT	CASSAQGQGGTEAFF	TRBV7-8	TRBJ1-1	TRBD1
TGTGCCAGCAGGCAGGGTAACAATTCACCCCTCCACTTT	CASRQGNNSPLHF	TRBV3-1/TRBV3-2	TRBJ1-6	NA
TGCAGTGCTAGAGTCCAGTACGAGCAGTACTTC	CSARVQYEQYF	TRBV20-1	TRBJ2-7	NA